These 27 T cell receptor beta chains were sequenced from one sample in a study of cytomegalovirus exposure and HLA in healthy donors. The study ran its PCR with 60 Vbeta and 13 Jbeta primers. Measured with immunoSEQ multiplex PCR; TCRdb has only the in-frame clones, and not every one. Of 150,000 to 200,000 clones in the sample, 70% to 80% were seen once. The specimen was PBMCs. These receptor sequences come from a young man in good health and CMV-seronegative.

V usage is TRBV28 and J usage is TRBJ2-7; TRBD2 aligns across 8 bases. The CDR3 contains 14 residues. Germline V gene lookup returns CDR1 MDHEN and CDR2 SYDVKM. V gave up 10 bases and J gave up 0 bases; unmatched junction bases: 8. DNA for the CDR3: TGTGCCACTAAGGAGCGGGAGTACTCCTACGAGCAGTACTTC. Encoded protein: CATKEREYSYEQYF.

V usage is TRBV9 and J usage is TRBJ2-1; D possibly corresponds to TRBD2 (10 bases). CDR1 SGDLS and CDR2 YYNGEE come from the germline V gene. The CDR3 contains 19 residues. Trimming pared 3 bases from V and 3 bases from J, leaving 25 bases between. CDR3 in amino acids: CASSGRTGESSGSYNEQFF. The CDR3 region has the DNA TGTGCCAGCAGCGGACGGACAGGGGAATCTAGCGGGAGCTACAATGAGCAGTTCTTC.

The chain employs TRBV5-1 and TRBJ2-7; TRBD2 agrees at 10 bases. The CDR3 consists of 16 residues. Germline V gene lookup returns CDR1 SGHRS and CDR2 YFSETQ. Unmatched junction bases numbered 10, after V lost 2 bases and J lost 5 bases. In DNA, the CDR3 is TGCGCCAGCAGCTTCCTTGAAGCGGGAGGGCCCCACGAGCAGTACTTC. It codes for CASSFLEAGGPHEQYF.

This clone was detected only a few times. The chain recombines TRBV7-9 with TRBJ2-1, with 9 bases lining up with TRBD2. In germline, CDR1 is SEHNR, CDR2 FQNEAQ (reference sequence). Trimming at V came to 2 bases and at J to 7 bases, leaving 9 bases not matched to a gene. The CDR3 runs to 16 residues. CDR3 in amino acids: CASSLSPGTSTNEQFF. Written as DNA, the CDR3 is TGTGCCAGCAGCTTATCTCCCGGGACTAGCACAAATGAGCAGTTCTTC. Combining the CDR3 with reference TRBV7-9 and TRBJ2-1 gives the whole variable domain DTGVSQNPRHKITKRGQNVTFRCDPISEHNRLYWYRQTLGQGPEFLTYFQNEAQLEKSRLLSDRFSAERPKGSFSTLEIQRTEQGDSAMYLCASSLSPGTSTNEQFFGPGTRLTVL.

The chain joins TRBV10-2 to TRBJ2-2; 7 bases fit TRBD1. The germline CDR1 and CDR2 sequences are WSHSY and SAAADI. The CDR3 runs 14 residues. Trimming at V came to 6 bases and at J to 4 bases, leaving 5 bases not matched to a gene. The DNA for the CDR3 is TGCGCCAGCAGCTGGAGACAGGGCACCGGGGAGCTGTTTTTT. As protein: CASSWRQGTGELFF.

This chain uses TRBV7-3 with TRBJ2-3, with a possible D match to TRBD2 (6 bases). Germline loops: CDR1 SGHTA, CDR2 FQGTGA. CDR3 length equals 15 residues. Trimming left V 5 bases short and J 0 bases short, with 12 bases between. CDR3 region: CASSPRLVSTDTQYF. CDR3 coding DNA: TGTGCCAGCAGCCCCAGACTAGTCAGCACAGATACGCAGTATTTT.

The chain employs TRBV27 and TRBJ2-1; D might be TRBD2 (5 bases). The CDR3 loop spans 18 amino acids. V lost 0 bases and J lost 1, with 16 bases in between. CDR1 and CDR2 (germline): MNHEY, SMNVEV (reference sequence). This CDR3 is CASSLSMRRQRSYNEQFF. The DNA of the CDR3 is TGTGCCAGCAGTTTATCGATGCGCAGGCAGCGGTCCTACAATGAGCAGTTCTTC.

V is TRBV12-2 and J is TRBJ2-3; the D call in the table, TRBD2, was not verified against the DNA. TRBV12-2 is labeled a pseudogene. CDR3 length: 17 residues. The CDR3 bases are TGTGCAAGTCGCTTAGTAGATCGACGGGGTAACACAGATACGCAGTATTTT. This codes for CASRLVDRRGNTDTQYF.

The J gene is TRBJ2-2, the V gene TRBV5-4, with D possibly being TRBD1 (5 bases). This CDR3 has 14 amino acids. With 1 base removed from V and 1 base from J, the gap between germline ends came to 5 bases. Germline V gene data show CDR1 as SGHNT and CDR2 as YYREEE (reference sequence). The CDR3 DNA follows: TGTGCCAGCAGCTTGCAGGGGAACACCGGGGAGCTGTTTTTT. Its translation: CASSLQGNTGELFF.

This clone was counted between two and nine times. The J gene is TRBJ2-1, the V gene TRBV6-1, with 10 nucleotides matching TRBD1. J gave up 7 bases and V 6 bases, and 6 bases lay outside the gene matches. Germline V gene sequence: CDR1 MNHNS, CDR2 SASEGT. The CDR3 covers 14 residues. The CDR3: CASSFDRGLNEQFF. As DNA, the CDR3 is TGTGCCAGCAGCTTTGACAGGGGGCTAAATGAGCAGTTCTTC.

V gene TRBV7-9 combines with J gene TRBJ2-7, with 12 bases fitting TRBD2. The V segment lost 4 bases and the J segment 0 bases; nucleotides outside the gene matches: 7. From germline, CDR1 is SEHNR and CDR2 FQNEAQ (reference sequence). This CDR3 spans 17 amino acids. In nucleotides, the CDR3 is TGTGCCAGCAGCTCTGGGACTAGCGGGTGGAGCTCCTACGAGCAGTACTTC. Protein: CASSSGTSGWSSYEQYF.

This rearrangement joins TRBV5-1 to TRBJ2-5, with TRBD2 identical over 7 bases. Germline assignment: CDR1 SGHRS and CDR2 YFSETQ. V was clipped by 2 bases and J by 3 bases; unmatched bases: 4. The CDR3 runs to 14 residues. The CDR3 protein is CASSFLAEEETQYF. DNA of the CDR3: TGCGCCAGCAGCTTCCTAGCGGAGGAAGAGACCCAGTACTTC.

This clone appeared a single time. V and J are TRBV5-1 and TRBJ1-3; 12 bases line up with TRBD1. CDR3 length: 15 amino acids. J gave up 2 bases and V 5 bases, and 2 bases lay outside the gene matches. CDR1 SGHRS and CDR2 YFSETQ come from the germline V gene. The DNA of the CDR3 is TGCGCCAGCAGGGGGACAGGGGGCCCTGGAAACACCATATATTTT. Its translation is CASRGTGGPGNTIYF.

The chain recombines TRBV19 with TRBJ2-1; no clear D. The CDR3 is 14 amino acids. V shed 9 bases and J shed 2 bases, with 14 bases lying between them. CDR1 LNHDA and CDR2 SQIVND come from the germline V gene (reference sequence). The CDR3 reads CASRPGLAYNEQFF. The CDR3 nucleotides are TGTGCCAGCCGTCCGGGTTTGGCCTACAATGAGCAGTTCTTC. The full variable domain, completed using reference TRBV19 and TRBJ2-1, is DGGITQSPKYLFRKEGQNVTLSCEQNLNHDAMYWYRQDPGQGLRLIYYSQIVNDFQKGDIAEGYSVSREKKESFPLTVTSAQKNPTAFYLCASRPGLAYNEQFFGPGTRLTVL.

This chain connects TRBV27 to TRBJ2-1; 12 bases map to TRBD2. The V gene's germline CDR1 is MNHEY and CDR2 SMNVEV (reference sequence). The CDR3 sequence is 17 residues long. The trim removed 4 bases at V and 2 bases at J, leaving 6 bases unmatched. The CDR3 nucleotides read TGTGCCAGCAGTTCCGAGACTAGCGGGAGACCCTACAATGAGCAGTTCTTC. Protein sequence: CASSSETSGRPYNEQFF.

The DNA of the CDR3 is TGCAGCGTCCTAGGACAAGCCTACGAGCAGTACTTC. Translating it yields CSVLGQAYEQYF. The chain carries TRBV29-1 and TRBJ2-7, with D perhaps TRBD1 (5 bases). Looked up from germline, CDR1 is SQVTM and CDR2 is ANQGSEA. Trimming took off 6 bases at V and 2 bases at J, with 11 bases between the two ends. CDR3 length: 12 amino acids.

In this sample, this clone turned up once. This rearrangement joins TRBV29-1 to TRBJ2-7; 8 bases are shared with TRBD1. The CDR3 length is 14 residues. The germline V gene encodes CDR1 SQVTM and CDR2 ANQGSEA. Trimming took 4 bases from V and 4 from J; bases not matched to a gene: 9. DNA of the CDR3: TGCAGCGTTGGGAGGACAGGGTCGGGGTACGAGCAGTACTTC. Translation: CSVGRTGSGYEQYF.

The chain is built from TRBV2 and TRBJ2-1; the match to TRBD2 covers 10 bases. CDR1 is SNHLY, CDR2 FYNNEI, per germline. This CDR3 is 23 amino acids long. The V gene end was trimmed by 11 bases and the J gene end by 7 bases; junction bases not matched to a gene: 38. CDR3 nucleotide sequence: TGTGCCGGGTCCGGCCTGGGGGACATCGGAGATTGGGGCCTAGCGGGAGTGGAGAATGAGCAGTTCTTC. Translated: CAGSGLGDIGDWGLAGVENEQFF.

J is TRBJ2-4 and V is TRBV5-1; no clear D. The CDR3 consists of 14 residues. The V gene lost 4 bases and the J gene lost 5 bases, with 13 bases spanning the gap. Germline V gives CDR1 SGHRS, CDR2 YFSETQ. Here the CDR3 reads CASSPNWAQNIQYF. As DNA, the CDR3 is TGCGCCAGCAGCCCCAATTGGGCCCAAAACATTCAGTACTTC.

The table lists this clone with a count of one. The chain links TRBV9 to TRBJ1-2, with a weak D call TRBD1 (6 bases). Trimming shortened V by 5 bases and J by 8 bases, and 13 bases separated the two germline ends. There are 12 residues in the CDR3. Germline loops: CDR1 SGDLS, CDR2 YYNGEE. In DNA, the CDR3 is TGTGCCAGCAGAAACAGGGTGGAGGGCTACACCTTC. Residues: CASRNRVEGYTF.

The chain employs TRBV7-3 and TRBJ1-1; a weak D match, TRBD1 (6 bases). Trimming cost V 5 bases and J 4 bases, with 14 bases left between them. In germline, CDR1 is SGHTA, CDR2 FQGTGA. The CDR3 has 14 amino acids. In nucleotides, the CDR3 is TGTGCCAGCAGCCCCAATATAGGGGGCACTGAAGCTTTCTTT. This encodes CASSPNIGGTEAFF.

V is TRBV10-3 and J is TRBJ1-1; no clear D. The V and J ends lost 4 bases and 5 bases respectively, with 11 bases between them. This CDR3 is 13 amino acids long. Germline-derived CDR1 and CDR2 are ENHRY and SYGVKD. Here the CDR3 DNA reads TGTGCCATCAGTGGTCTGGGGAGTACTGAAGCTTTCTTT. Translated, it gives CAISGLGSTEAFF.

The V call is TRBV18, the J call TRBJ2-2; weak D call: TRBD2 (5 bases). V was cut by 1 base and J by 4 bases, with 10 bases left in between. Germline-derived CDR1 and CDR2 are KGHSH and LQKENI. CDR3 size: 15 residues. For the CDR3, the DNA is TGTGCCAGCTCACCACGATGGGCGGGCACCGGGGAGCTGTTTTTT. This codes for CASSPRWAGTGELFF.

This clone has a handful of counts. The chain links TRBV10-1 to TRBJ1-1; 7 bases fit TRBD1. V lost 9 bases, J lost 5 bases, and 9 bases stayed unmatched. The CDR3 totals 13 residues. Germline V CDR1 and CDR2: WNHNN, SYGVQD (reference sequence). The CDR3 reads CASRQGERTEAFF. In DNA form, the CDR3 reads TGCGCCAGTAGACAGGGAGAAAGGACTGAAGCTTTCTTT.

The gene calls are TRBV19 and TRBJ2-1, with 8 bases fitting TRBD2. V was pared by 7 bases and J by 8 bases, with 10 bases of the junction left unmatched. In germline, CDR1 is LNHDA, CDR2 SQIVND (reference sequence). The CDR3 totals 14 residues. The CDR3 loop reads CASTPGGSWDEQFF. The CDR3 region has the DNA TGTGCCAGTACCCCGGGGGGGTCCTGGGATGAGCAGTTCTTC.

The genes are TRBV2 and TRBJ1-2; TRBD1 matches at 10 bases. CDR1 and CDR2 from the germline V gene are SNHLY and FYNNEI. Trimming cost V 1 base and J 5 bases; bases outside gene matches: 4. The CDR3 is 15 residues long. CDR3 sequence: CASSEGTGGLYGYTF. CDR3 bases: TGTGCCAGCAGTGAAGGGACAGGGGGTTTATATGGCTACACCTTC.

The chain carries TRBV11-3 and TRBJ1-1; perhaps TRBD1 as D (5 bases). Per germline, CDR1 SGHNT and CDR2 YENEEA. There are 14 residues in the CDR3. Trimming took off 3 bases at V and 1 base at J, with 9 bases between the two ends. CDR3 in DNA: TGTGCCAGCAGCTTGGGACTGTCGAACACTGAAGCTTTCTTT. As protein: CASSLGLSNTEAFF.